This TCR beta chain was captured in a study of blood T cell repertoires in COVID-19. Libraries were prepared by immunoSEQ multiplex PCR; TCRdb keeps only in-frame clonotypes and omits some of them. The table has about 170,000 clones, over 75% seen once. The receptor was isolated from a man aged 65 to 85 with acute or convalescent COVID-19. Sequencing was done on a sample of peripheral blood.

In DNA form, the CDR3 reads TGTGCCAGTATAAGGGGTGGTCAGCCCCAGCATTTT. Its translation is CASIRGGQPQHF. The chain employs TRBV28 and TRBJ1-5; D is perhaps TRBD1 (5 bases). CDR3 length: 12 amino acids. CDR1 is MDHEN, CDR2 SYDVKM, per germline. Trimming took off 9 bases at V and 6 bases at J, with 12 bases between the two ends.